One and the same sample provided the 25 T cell receptor beta chains below, sequenced in a study of graft-versus-host responses after intestinal transplantation. Using immunoSEQ multiplex PCR, the repertoire was profiled, and TCRdb retains in-frame clones only, with some absent. The sample holds approximately 90,000 clones, approximately 90% seen once. These receptors' targets are unknown. This material consisted of unstimulated CD8+ T cells sorted from spleen or lymph node cells, taken before transplant. These TCRs come from a human donor who was the organ donor for an intestinal transplant.

V is TRBV27 and J is TRBJ1-6, with D hard to call. Trimming cost V 2 bases and J 9 bases, with 8 bases left between them. The CDR3 is 13 residues long. The germline V gene has CDR1 MNHEY and CDR2 SMNVEV (reference sequence). CDR3 sequence (DNA): TGTGCCAGCAGTTTAATAGTGCGTTCACCCCTCCACTTT. Residues: CASSLIVRSPLHF.

This clone came up a few times. V is TRBV19 and J is TRBJ1-3, with D maybe TRBD1 (5 bases). CDR1 LNHDA and CDR2 SQIVND come from the germline V gene (reference sequence). V was clipped by 7 bases and J by 2 bases, with 9 bases between them. The CDR3 runs 13 residues. CDR3: CASMARAGNTIYF. The CDR3 DNA follows: TGTGCCAGTATGGCCAGGGCTGGAAACACCATATATTTT.

The genes are TRBV13 and TRBJ2-7, with 10 bases matching TRBD1. The CDR3 loop spans 15 amino acids. V was clipped by 5 bases and J by 6 bases; unmatched bases: 10. The germline V gene has CDR1 PRHDT and CDR2 FYEKMQ (reference sequence). The CDR3, as DNA: TGTGCCAGCAGCGGCGACAGGGGGCAAGTTGGCGAGCAGTACTTC. It yields the protein CASSGDRGQVGEQYF.

V and J are TRBV5-6 and TRBJ1-4; possibly TRBD1 for D (5 bases). The CDR3 covers 15 residues. V was pared by 2 bases and J by 6 bases, with 14 bases between. Germline V CDR1 and CDR2: SGHDT, YYEEEE. The CDR3 reads CASSFGGAWDEKLFF. The DNA of the CDR3 is TGTGCCAGCAGCTTTGGAGGGGCTTGGGATGAAAAACTGTTTTTT.

The chain recombines TRBV19 with TRBJ1-2; TRBD1 matches at 7 bases. Per the germline V gene, CDR1 is LNHDA and CDR2 is SQIVND (reference sequence). The CDR3 runs to 12 residues. Germline trimming cut 6 bases from V and 5 bases from J; bases unmatched to any gene: 3. In DNA form, the CDR3 reads TGTGCCAGTAGAGGGACAGTATATGGCTACACCTTC. As protein: CASRGTVYGYTF.

The rearrangement uses TRBV6-4 and TRBJ1-4; possibly TRBD1 for D (5 bases). The CDR3 runs 15 residues. The V gene's germline CDR1 is MRHNA and CDR2 SNTAGT. The V and J ends lost 0 bases and 8 bases respectively, with 13 bases between them. The CDR3 DNA follows: TGTGCCAGCAGTGACTCGTCAGGGTTTGGGGAAAAACTGTTTTTT. As protein: CASSDSSGFGEKLFF.

The chain combines TRBV6-5 with TRBJ1-1; maybe TRBD1 (5 bases). V gave up 8 bases and J gave up 3 bases, with 13 bases separating them. Germline V gives CDR1 MNHEY, CDR2 SVGAGI. The CDR3 covers 13 residues. The CDR3 protein is CASRRTRDTEAFF. The CDR3 DNA is TGTGCCAGCCGGAGGACACGGGACACTGAAGCTTTCTTT.

The count of this clone is one. This chain connects TRBV2 to TRBJ2-1; no firm D call. The V and J ends lost 10 bases and 8 bases respectively, with 9 bases between them. From germline, CDR1 is SNHLY and CDR2 FYNNEI. The CDR3 extends over 10 amino acids. The CDR3 bases are TGTGCCACACAAGTCTATGAGCAGTTCTTC. As protein: CATQVYEQFF.

The V and J genes are TRBV7-2 and TRBJ2-1; D gene unclear. Per the germline V gene, CDR1 is SGHTA and CDR2 is FQGNSA. The CDR3 length is 16 residues. V dropped 1 base and J dropped 6 bases, with 16 bases sitting between them. CDR3 DNA sequence: TGTGCCAGCAGCTTAGTGGTGGCTTGGGTAGTCAATGAGCAGTTCTTC. Its translation: CASSLVVAWVVNEQFF.

The chain has TRBV18 and TRBJ2-7, with D perhaps matching TRBD1 (5 bases). V shed 3 bases and J shed 0 bases, with 6 bases lying between them. Germline V lookup: CDR1 KGHSH, CDR2 LQKENI. The CDR3 covers 13 residues. CDR3 sequence reads: CASSPDSSYEQYF. The DNA for the CDR3 is TGTGCCAGCTCACCCGACAGCTCCTACGAGCAGTACTTC.

This clone was seen more than once but under ten times. Here the CDR3 DNA reads TGTGCCATCAGTGTTGGTGGGAGAGCCTGGAATGAGCAGTTCTTC. Residues: CAISVGGRAWNEQFF. The rearrangement joins TRBV10-3 to TRBJ2-1; perhaps TRBD2 as D (5 bases). CDR1 is ENHRY, CDR2 SYGVKD, per germline. With 4 bases removed from V and 7 bases from J, the gap between germline ends came to 17 bases. This CDR3 has 15 amino acids.

The chain has TRBV6-5 and TRBJ1-1; possibly TRBD1 for D (6 bases). The CDR3 extends over 14 amino acids. V lost 8 bases and J 5 bases, leaving 18 bases between the germline ends. The germline CDR1 and CDR2 sequences are MNHEY and SVGAGI. CDR3 sequence: CASSYGGAGTEAFF. The CDR3 nucleotides read TGTGCCAGCTCCTACGGGGGCGCGGGGACTGAAGCTTTCTTT.

This chain links TRBV5-1 with TRBJ1-2; D unclear. Deletions cut 4 bases from V and 6 bases from J, with 10 bases between. This CDR3 contains 12 residues. CDR1 is SGHRS and CDR2 is YFSETQ in the germline V gene. The DNA for the CDR3 is TGCGCCAGCAGCATGGACGCAGATGGCTACACCTTC. This gives the protein CASSMDADGYTF. The full variable domain, with the rest looked up from reference TRBV5-1 and TRBJ1-2, is KAGVTQTPRYLIKTRGQQVTLSCSPISGHRSVSWYQQTPGQGLQFLFEYFSETQRNKGNFPGRFSGRQFSNSRSEMNVSTLELGDSALYLCASSMDADGYTFGSGTRLTVV.

The chain combines TRBV7-3 with TRBJ2-2; 9 bases are shared with TRBD1. Per germline, CDR1 SGHTA and CDR2 FQGTGA. The CDR3 is 14 residues long. Trimming cost V 4 bases and J 5 bases; bases outside gene matches: 2. The CDR3 loop is CASSSGTGTGELFF. The CDR3 DNA follows: TGTGCCAGCAGCTCAGGGACAGGGACCGGGGAGCTGTTTTTT.

This clone was picked up one time. The chain employs TRBV5-5 and TRBJ2-7; 9 bases align to TRBD1. This CDR3 comprises 15 residues. Germline CDR1 SGHKS, CDR2 YYEKEE (reference sequence). With V trimmed by 0 bases and J by 3 bases, 4 bases remained unmatched. This CDR3 is CASSLVDRGIYEQYF. CDR3 in DNA: TGTGCCAGCAGCTTGGTGGACAGGGGTATCTACGAGCAGTACTTC.

This clone came up once. This chain links TRBV28 with TRBJ2-1; D not certain. Germline V gene sequence: CDR1 MDHEN, CDR2 SYDVKM. V lost 3 bases and J lost 0, with 6 bases in between. The CDR3 spans 14 residues. CDR3 sequence reads: CASSFTGSYNEQFF. The CDR3 DNA follows: TGTGCCAGCAGTTTCACGGGCTCCTACAATGAGCAGTTCTTC. Filled out from reference TRBV28 and TRBJ2-1, the complete variable domain reads DVKVTQSSRYLVKRTGEKVFLECVQDMDHENMFWYRQDPGLGLRLIYFSYDVKMKEKGDIPEGYSVSREKKERFSLILESASTNQTSMYLCASSFTGSYNEQFFGPGTRLTVL.

The chain carries TRBV11-2 and TRBJ2-2; D may be TRBD1 (5 bases). Germline V gives CDR1 SGHAT, CDR2 FQNNGV. V was shortened by 4 bases and J by 3 bases, with 15 bases between the two germline ends. The CDR3 contains 16 residues. CDR3 amino acids: CASSSNPRQYTGELFF. CDR3 DNA: TGTGCCAGCAGCTCCAATCCCCGACAGTACACCGGGGAGCTGTTTTTT.

DNA for the CDR3: TGCGCCAGCAGCTTTCCGGGAGACGAGCAGTACTTC. Its translation: CASSFPGDEQYF. The V gene is TRBV5-1, the J gene TRBJ2-7; the D gene is possibly TRBD2 (6 bases). Germline loops: CDR1 SGHRS, CDR2 YFSETQ. The CDR3 covers 12 residues. The V end lost 2 bases, the J end lost 5 bases, and 8 bases lay between the germline ends.

The genes are TRBV30 and TRBJ1-1; weak D call: TRBD1 (6 bases). This CDR3 is built from 13 residues. The V gene lost 3 bases and the J gene lost 7 bases, with 15 bases spanning the gap. Germline V lookup: CDR1 GTSNPN, CDR2 SVGIG (reference sequence). The CDR3 DNA reads TGTGCCTGGAGACTAACAGGGATGGGTGAAGCTTTCTTT. Protein product: CAWRLTGMGEAFF. Looking up the rest from reference TRBV30 and TRBJ1-1 gives the full variable domain: SQTIHQWPATLVQPVGSPLSLECTVEGTSNPNLYWYRQAAGRGLQLLFYSVGIGQISSEVPQNLSASRPQDRQFILSSKKLLLSDSGFYLCAWRLTGMGEAFFGQGTRLTVV.

This clone was detected only a few times. The chain couples TRBV4-1 to TRBJ2-3; TRBD2 aligns across 8 bases. The CDR3 consists of 16 residues. V gave up 1 base and J gave up 0 bases; unmatched junction bases: 3. The V gene's germline CDR1 is MGHRA and CDR2 YSYEKL. CDR3: CASSQAASGSTDTQYF. CDR3 coding DNA: TGCGCCAGCAGCCAAGCGGCTAGCGGGAGCACAGATACGCAGTATTTT.

This rearrangement joins TRBV7-6 to TRBJ2-1; D is perhaps TRBD2 (7 bases). The CDR3 runs 16 residues. Germline CDR1 and CDR2: SGHVS and FNYEAQ. With 4 bases removed from V and 4 bases from J, the gap between germline ends came to 17 bases. The CDR3: CASSYRGGARYNEQFF. DNA of the CDR3: TGTGCCAGCAGCTACCGAGGGGGGGCTCGGTACAATGAGCAGTTCTTC.

The chain couples TRBV4-1 to TRBJ2-1, with 14 bases identical to TRBD2. J was trimmed by 9 bases and V by 3 bases; bases with no gene match: 7. Per germline, CDR1 MGHRA and CDR2 YSYEKL. The length of the CDR3 is 16 residues. The CDR3 DNA reads TGCGCCAGCAGCCACCGACTAGCGGGGGGGCTAGGTGAGCAGTTCTTC. This gives the protein CASSHRLAGGLGEQFF.

The chain is built from TRBV7-9 and TRBJ2-5; TRBD1 aligns across 8 bases. Germline trimming cut 5 bases from V and 2 bases from J; bases unmatched to any gene: 7. Germline V gene sequence: CDR1 SEHNR, CDR2 FQNEAQ (reference sequence). CDR3 length equals 15 residues. DNA of the CDR3: TGTGCCAGCAGCCAAAGACAGGGGCGACAAGAGACCCAGTACTTC. This encodes CASSQRQGRQETQYF.

CDR3 loop: CASSPFNRGTNTEAFF. DNA for the CDR3: TGTGCCAGCAGCCCATTTAACAGGGGAACGAACACTGAAGCTTTCTTT. The rearrangement joins TRBV14 to TRBJ1-1; the match to TRBD1 covers 7 bases. With 4 bases clipped from V and 1 base from J, the junction kept 9 bases outside the gene matches. The germline gives CDR1 SGHDN, CDR2 FVKESK. The CDR3 contains 16 residues.

The rearrangement uses TRBV5-1 and TRBJ2-3; 7 nucleotides agree with TRBD1. Per germline, CDR1 SGHRS and CDR2 YFSETQ. The ends lost 2 bases at V and 1 base at J; junction bases unmatched: 4. CDR3 length: 15 amino acids. DNA for the CDR3: TGCGCCAGCAGCTTAGGGGACAGTCGCACAGATACGCAGTATTTT. This translates into CASSLGDSRTDTQYF.